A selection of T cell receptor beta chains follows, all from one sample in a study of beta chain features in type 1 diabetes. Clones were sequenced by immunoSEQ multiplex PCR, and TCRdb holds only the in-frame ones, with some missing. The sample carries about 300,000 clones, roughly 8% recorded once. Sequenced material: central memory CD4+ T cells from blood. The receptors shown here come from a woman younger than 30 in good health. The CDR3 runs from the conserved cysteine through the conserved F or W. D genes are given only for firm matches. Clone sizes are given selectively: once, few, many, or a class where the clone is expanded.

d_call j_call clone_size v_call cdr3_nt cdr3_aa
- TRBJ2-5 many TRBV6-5 TGTGCCAGCAGTTCCCCGGGCCGCGGCGGGGAGACCCAGTACTTC CASSSPGRGGETQYF
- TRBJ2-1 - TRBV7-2 TGTGCCAGCAGCTTAGGACCCAGGGTTTACAATGAGCAGTTCTTC CASSLGPRVYNEQFF
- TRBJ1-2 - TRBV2 TGTGCCAGCAGGCGCGGGACGGCTTCAGCTAACTATGGCTACACCTTC CASRRGTASANYGYTF
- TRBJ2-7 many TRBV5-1 TGCGCCAGCAGCTTGGTGGCAGGGAGCACCTACGAGCAGTACTTC CASSLVAGSTYEQYF
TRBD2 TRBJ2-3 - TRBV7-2 TGTGCCAGCAAACATCCCGGGGGGAACACAGATACGCAGTATTTT CASKHPGGNTDTQYF
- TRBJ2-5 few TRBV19 TGTGCCAGTAGTATTCGGGGAAGGGATGAGACCCAGTACTTC CASSIRGRDETQYF
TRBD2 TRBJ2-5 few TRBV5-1 TGCGCCAGCAGCTTGGTTGCGGGAGGTTCCGAGACCCAGTACTTC CASSLVAGGSETQYF
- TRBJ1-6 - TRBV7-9 TGTGCCAGCAGCTTGGACCTGAATTCACCCCTCCACTTT CASSLDLNSPLHF
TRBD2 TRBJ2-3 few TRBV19 TGTGCCAGTAGTATACGGCTAGCGGGTACAGATACGCAGTATTTT CASSIRLAGTDTQYF
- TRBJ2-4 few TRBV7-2 TGTGCCAGCAGCTTAGTGGGGACACAAGGTCCTGGGGCCAAAAACATTCAGTACTTC CASSLVGTQGPGAKNIQYF
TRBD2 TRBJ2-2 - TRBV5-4 TGTGCCAGCAGCCCCGCACAACTAGCGGGGGGCACCGGGGAGCTGTTTTTT CASSPAQLAGGTGELFF
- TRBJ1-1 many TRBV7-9 TGTGCCAGCAGCTTGACGAACACTGAAGCTTTCTTT CASSLTNTEAFF
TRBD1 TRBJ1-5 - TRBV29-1 TGCAGCGTTCGCACAGGGGGCGGTCAGCCCCAGCATTTT CSVRTGGGQPQHF
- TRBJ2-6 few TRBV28 TGTGCCAGCAGTTTTGAAGGACGCTACTCTGGGGCCAACGTCCTGACTTTC CASSFEGRYSGANVLTF
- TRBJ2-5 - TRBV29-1 TGCAGCGTAGCCCCACGGGTTGAGGAGACCCAGTACTTC CSVAPRVEETQYF
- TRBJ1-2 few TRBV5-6 TGTGCCAGCAGCTTGGACCAGGGCCGACCTAACTATGGCTACACCTTC CASSLDQGRPNYGYTF
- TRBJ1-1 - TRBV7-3 TGTGCCAGCAGCTTAAAGCCTTCGGAGAACACTGAAGCTTTCTTT CASSLKPSENTEAFF
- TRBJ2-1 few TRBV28 TGTGCCAGCAAATCAGGTGGGCAGTCACCCAATGAGCAGTTCTTC CASKSGGQSPNEQFF
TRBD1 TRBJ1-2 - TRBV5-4 TGTGCCAGCAGCCCGTGGGTCGGGACAGGGTTCTATGGCTACACCTTC CASSPWVGTGFYGYTF
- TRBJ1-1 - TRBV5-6 TGTGCCAGCAGCTTACTGACTAACACTGAAGCTTTCTTT CASSLLTNTEAFF
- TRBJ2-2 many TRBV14 TGTGCCAGCAGCCAAGCCCTCGCCGGGGAGCTGTTTTTT CASSQALAGELFF
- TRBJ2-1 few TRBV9 TGTGCCAGCAGCGTAGGATCTTTCGCGAGCGGTGAGCAGTTCTTC CASSVGSFASGEQFF
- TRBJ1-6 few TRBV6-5 TGTGCCAGCAGTTACTCGGGATCACCCCTCCACTTT CASSYSGSPLHF
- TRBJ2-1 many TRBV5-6 TGTGCCAGCAGCACGCAGCAACCAAATGAGCAGTTCTTC CASSTQQPNEQFF
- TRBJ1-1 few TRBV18 TGTGCCAGCTCACTTCCGGGCTGGGATGAAGCTTTCTTT CASSLPGWDEAFF
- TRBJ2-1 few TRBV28 TGTGCCAGCAAGGGGAGAGGGTTCTCCTACAATGAGCAGTTCTTC CASKGRGFSYNEQFF
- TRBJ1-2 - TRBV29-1 TGCAGCGTTTTAGTGGAGAACCTTAACTATGGCTACACCTTC CSVLVENLNYGYTF
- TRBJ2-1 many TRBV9 TGTGCCAGCAGCCACAGGGCGAATGAGCAGTTCTTC CASSHRANEQFF
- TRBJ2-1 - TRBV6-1 TGTGCCAGCAGTGATATGGACGTCTCCTACAATGAGCAGTTCTTC CASSDMDVSYNEQFF
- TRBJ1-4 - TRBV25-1 TGTGCCAGCATGCTGACGGGGAATGAAAAACTGTTTTTT CASMLTGNEKLFF
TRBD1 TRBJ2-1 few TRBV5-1 TGCGCCAGCAGCCCGCCCCCCGGGACAGCTTACAATGAGCAGTTCTTC CASSPPPGTAYNEQFF
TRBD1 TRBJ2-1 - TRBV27 TGTGCCAGCAGTGCAATCCGGGACAGGGGGCATCTCGGCAATGAGCAGTTCTTC CASSAIRDRGHLGNEQFF
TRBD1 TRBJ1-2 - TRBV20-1 TGCAGCCAGGGGGACGGCTATGGCTACACCTTC CSQGDGYGYTF
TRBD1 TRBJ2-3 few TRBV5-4 TGTGCCAGCAGCTACTTTACAGGGGCGTTAAGCACAGATACGCAGTATTTT CASSYFTGALSTDTQYF
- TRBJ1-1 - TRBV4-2 TGTGCCAGCAGCCAAGATCAAGGTTCCTTTGAAGCTTTCTTT CASSQDQGSFEAFF
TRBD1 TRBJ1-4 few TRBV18 TGTGCCAGCTCACCGCGACAGGGGCCTAATGAAAAACTGTTTTTT CASSPRQGPNEKLFF
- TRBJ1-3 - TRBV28 TGTGCCAGCAGCTCTACAGGGAGGTCCTCTGGAAACACCATATATTTT CASSSTGRSSGNTIYF
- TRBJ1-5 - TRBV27 TGTGCCAGCAGGAATTCCAGAGGTAGCAATCAGCCCCAGCATTTT CASRNSRGSNQPQHF
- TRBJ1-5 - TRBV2 TGTGCCAGCAGTGTTTCGACCGCGCGAGTGCCCCAGCATTTT CASSVSTARVPQHF
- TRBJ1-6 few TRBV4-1 TGCGCCAGCAGCCAGGGAGGTGATAATAATTCACCCCTCCACTTT CASSQGGDNNSPLHF
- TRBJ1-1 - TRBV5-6 TGTGCCAGCAGCCCTGAGTACTTTAGTACTGAAGCTTTCTTT CASSPEYFSTEAFF
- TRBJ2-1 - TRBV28 TGTGCCAGCAGTTTTGTTAAGCCGGCGAATGAGCAGTTCTTC CASSFVKPANEQFF
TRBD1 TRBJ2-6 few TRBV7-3 TGTGCCAGCAGCCCAAGGACAGGGGGCGCGGTGGCCAACGTCCTGACTTTC CASSPRTGGAVANVLTF
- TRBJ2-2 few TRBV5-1 TGCGCCAGCAGCTTGGGACCCCAAGGGCTGACCGGGGAGCTGTTTTTT CASSLGPQGLTGELFF
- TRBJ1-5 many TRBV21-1 TGTGCCAGCAGCACTCGGCACAGGGAGCGTTGGCCCAATCAGCCCCAGCATTTT CASSTRHRERWPNQPQHF
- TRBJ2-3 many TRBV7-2 TGTGCCAGCAGCCCGGGCACAGATACGCAGTATTTT CASSPGTDTQYF
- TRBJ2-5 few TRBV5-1 TGCGCCAGCAGCTTGATGGAGACCCAGTACTTC CASSLMETQYF
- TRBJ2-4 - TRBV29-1 TGCAGCGTAGTTTCAGGGAGTTCAAACATTCAGTACTTC CSVVSGSSNIQYF
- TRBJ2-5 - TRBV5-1 TGCGCCAGCCAATCAGTCGGGGGCTCGAAAGAAGAGACCCAGTACTTC CASQSVGGSKEETQYF
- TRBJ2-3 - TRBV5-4 TGTGCCAGCAGCGGCCCTCGGGTCCAGACAGATACGCAGTATTTT CASSGPRVQTDTQYF
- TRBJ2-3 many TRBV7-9 TGTGCCAGCAGCTTTTTAGTGGATACGCAGTATTTT CASSFLVDTQYF
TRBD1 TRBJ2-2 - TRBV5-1 TGCGCCAGCTTTAAGACAGGGGCGACCGGGGAGCTGTTTTTT CASFKTGATGELFF
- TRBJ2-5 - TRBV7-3 TGTGCCAGCAGCCTCGGCACGGACCAGGAGACCCAGTACTTC CASSLGTDQETQYF
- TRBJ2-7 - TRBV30 TGTGCCTGGAGTGTACAAGTATACTACGAGCAGTACTTC CAWSVQVYYEQYF
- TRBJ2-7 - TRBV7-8 TGTGCCAGCAGCTTAGTGTCGACTTTCTCCTACGAGCAGTACTTC CASSLVSTFSYEQYF
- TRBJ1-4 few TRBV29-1 TGCAGCGTTCAGCAGGGTTGGGAAAAACTGTTTTTT CSVQQGWEKLFF
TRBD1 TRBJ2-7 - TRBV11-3 TGTGCCAGCAGCCTAAACCCGGGACAGGGATACGAGCAGTACTTC CASSLNPGQGYEQYF